The next 2 T cell receptor beta chains were all read from a single sample in a study of identifying expanded T cells in peripheral blood. Clones were read by immunoSEQ multiplex PCR, and TCRdb kept only the in-frame ones, dropping some. Counted here are about 80,000 clones, about 88% occurring once; the ten biggest clones make up around 20%. Sequences were obtained from blood. The receptor set was obtained from a person aged 18 to 75 in good health.

This clone has a single count. The V and J genes are TRBV19 and TRBJ1-1; TRBD1 might be the D (5 bases). V was trimmed by 5 bases and J by 1 base, leaving 11 bases between them. The CDR3 is made up of 14 amino acids. Germline CDR1 reads LNHDA; CDR2 reads SQIVND (reference sequence). CDR3 bases: TGTGCCAGTAGTCCGATTGGGGGGAACACTGAAGCTTTCTTT. Residues: CASSPIGGNTEAFF.

The chain is built from TRBV9 and TRBJ1-6, with D tentatively TRBD1 (5 bases). V was shortened by 10 bases and J by 10 bases, with 12 bases between the two germline ends. Germline-derived CDR1 and CDR2 are SGDLS and YYNGEE. The CDR3 contains 11 residues. The CDR3 loop is CAPGFRSPLHF. The CDR3 DNA reads as TGTGCCCCAGGGTTTCGGTCACCCCTCCACTTT.